The rows below give T cell receptor beta chains drawn from one sample of a study of blood T cell repertoires in COVID-19. Clones were read by immunoSEQ multiplex PCR, and TCRdb kept only the in-frame ones, dropping some. The repertoire consists of 250,000 to 350,000 clones, with about 87% occurring once and the leading ten covering 6% to 8%. Sequenced: peripheral blood. These receptor sequences come from a woman in her forties or fifties with COVID-19, enrolled during active disease. Both conserved end residues are part of each CDR3. A D gene is named only where the DNA matches it firmly. Not all rows give a size; the values are once, few, many and, for expanded clones, a class.

J gene: TRBJ1-2
V gene: TRBV15
D gene: TRBD1
clone size: -
CDR3 protein: CATSRDMGTGGSGYTF
CDR3 DNA: TGTGCCACCAGCAGAGATATGGGGACAGGGGGCAGTGGCTACACCTTC

J gene: TRBJ2-1
V gene: TRBV7-2
D gene: -
clone size: -
CDR3 protein: CASSSGRDFLFYNEQFF
CDR3 DNA: TGTGCCAGCAGCTCAGGCAGGGACTTCCTATTCTACAATGAGCAGTTCTTC

J gene: TRBJ1-2
V gene: TRBV6-5
D gene: -
clone size: -
CDR3 protein: CATQWQTGNYGYTF
CDR3 DNA: TGTGCCACCCAATGGCAGACAGGAAACTATGGCTACACCTTC

J gene: TRBJ2-6
V gene: TRBV30
D gene: -
clone size: -
CDR3 protein: CAWSVGASGANVLTF
CDR3 DNA: TGTGCCTGGAGTGTAGGAGCCTCTGGGGCCAACGTCCTGACTTTC

J gene: TRBJ2-3
V gene: TRBV9
D gene: -
clone size: -
CDR3 protein: CASSGSNTDTQYF
CDR3 DNA: TGTGCCAGCAGCGGGTCTAACACAGATACGCAGTATTTT

J gene: TRBJ1-4
V gene: TRBV30
D gene: -
clone size: -
CDR3 protein: CAWSVRVSNEKLFF
CDR3 DNA: TGTGCCTGGAGTGTACGGGTATCTAATGAAAAACTGTTTTTT

J gene: TRBJ1-1
V gene: TRBV5-6
D gene: -
clone size: -
CDR3 protein: CASSYTPDTEAFF
CDR3 DNA: TGTGCCAGCTCATACACCCCCGACACTGAAGCTTTCTTT

J gene: TRBJ2-2
V gene: TRBV27
D gene: TRBD2
clone size: once
CDR3 protein: CASSSRQRTSGIDGELFF
CDR3 DNA: TGTGCCAGCAGTTCCCGGCAGAGGACTAGCGGGATTGACGGGGAGCTGTTTTTT

J gene: TRBJ2-3
V gene: TRBV27
D gene: -
clone size: -
CDR3 protein: CASSPRGRGVYGDTQYF
CDR3 DNA: TGTGCCAGCAGCCCCAGGGGCAGGGGGGTTTATGGAGATACGCAGTATTTT

J gene: TRBJ1-1
V gene: TRBV6-2/TRBV6-3
D gene: TRBD1
clone size: once
CDR3 protein: CASSRDSKDQAFF
CDR3 DNA: TGTGCCAGCAGCCGGGACAGTAAAGACCAAGCTTTCTTT

J gene: TRBJ2-7
V gene: TRBV5-5
D gene: TRBD1
clone size: once
CDR3 protein: CASSQGTGPYEQYF
CDR3 DNA: TGTGCCAGCAGCCAGGGGACAGGGCCCTACGAGCAGTACTTC

J gene: TRBJ1-2
V gene: TRBV4-1
D gene: TRBD1
clone size: -
CDR3 protein: CASSQEGQGRGYTF
CDR3 DNA: TGCGCCAGCAGCCAAGAAGGACAGGGACGGGGCTACACCTTC

J gene: TRBJ2-1
V gene: TRBV11-2
D gene: TRBD1
clone size: -
CDR3 protein: CASSLDRTGHLTGNEQFF
CDR3 DNA: TGTGCCAGCAGCTTAGATCGTACAGGACACCTGACAGGGAATGAGCAGTTCTTC

J gene: TRBJ1-5
V gene: TRBV24-1
D gene: -
clone size: -
CDR3 protein: CATSGTGSVQPQHF
CDR3 DNA: TGTGCCACCAGTGGCACAGGGTCGGTTCAGCCCCAGCATTTT

J gene: TRBJ1-1
V gene: TRBV11-2
D gene: -
clone size: -
CDR3 protein: CASSLGLQNTEAFF
CDR3 DNA: TGTGCCAGCAGCTTAGGACTGCAGAACACTGAAGCTTTCTTT

J gene: TRBJ2-5
V gene: TRBV10-3
D gene: -
clone size: -
CDR3 protein: CAIRGLNGETQYF
CDR3 DNA: TGTGCCATCAGGGGACTGAACGGCGAGACCCAGTACTTC

J gene: TRBJ2-7
V gene: TRBV7-8
D gene: TRBD1
clone size: -
CDR3 protein: CASQLLGTGGFGNEQYF
CDR3 DNA: TGTGCCAGCCAACTGTTAGGGACAGGGGGTTTTGGCAACGAGCAGTACTTC

J gene: TRBJ2-7
V gene: TRBV11-2
D gene: TRBD2
clone size: once
CDR3 protein: CASSSTGGARYEQYF
CDR3 DNA: TGTGCCAGCAGCTCGACGGGGGGGGCTCGATACGAGCAGTACTTC

J gene: TRBJ1-1
V gene: TRBV7-2
D gene: TRBD1
clone size: -
CDR3 protein: CATMTGMVMNTEAFF
CDR3 DNA: TGTGCCACCATGACAGGGATGGTCATGAACACTGAAGCTTTCTTT

J gene: TRBJ2-2
V gene: TRBV4-1
D gene: -
clone size: -
CDR3 protein: CASSQEVAATGELFF
CDR3 DNA: TGCGCCAGCAGCCAAGAAGTAGCAGCCACCGGGGAGCTGTTTTTT

J gene: TRBJ1-5
V gene: TRBV19
D gene: TRBD1
clone size: -
CDR3 protein: CASRVPGQRNQPQHF
CDR3 DNA: TGTGCCAGTAGAGTCCCGGGACAGCGCAATCAGCCCCAGCATTTT

J gene: TRBJ2-3
V gene: TRBV11-3
D gene: TRBD2
clone size: -
CDR3 protein: CASSLGLAITDTQYF
CDR3 DNA: TGTGCCAGCAGCTTGGGACTAGCGATTACAGATACGCAGTATTTT

J gene: TRBJ1-2
V gene: TRBV5-8
D gene: -
clone size: few
CDR3 protein: CASSLSGFNYGYTF
CDR3 DNA: TGTGCCAGCAGCTTGTCCGGGTTTAACTATGGCTACACCTTC

J gene: TRBJ2-5
V gene: TRBV5-1
D gene: -
clone size: -
CDR3 protein: CASSYERLNFKGETQYF
CDR3 DNA: TGCGCCAGCAGTTATGAGCGGTTAAACTTCAAGGGAGAGACCCAGTACTTC

J gene: TRBJ2-1
V gene: TRBV7-6
D gene: TRBD2
clone size: -
CDR3 protein: CASSPLLLAGWNEQFF
CDR3 DNA: TGTGCCAGCAGCCCGCTCTTACTAGCGGGGTGGAATGAGCAGTTCTTC

J gene: TRBJ1-6
V gene: TRBV5-1
D gene: -
clone size: -
CDR3 protein: CASSQQVDSPLHF
CDR3 DNA: TGCGCCAGCAGCCAACAGGTAGATTCACCCCTCCACTTT

J gene: TRBJ2-1
V gene: TRBV5-5
D gene: -
clone size: -
CDR3 protein: CASSALGLAAPLAQFF
CDR3 DNA: TGTGCCAGCAGCGCCCTTGGGTTAGCAGCCCCTCTCGCGCAGTTCTTC

J gene: TRBJ2-1
V gene: TRBV2
D gene: TRBD2
clone size: once
CDR3 protein: CASSLGLAGDEQFF
CDR3 DNA: TGTGCCAGCAGCTTGGGACTAGCGGGAGATGAGCAGTTCTTC

J gene: TRBJ2-3
V gene: TRBV18
D gene: -
clone size: -
CDR3 protein: CASSPSGGTTDTQYF
CDR3 DNA: TGTGCCAGCTCACCATCGGGCGGGACTACAGATACGCAGTATTTT

J gene: TRBJ1-1
V gene: TRBV4-1
D gene: -
clone size: -
CDR3 protein: CASSPRVRNTEAFF
CDR3 DNA: TGCGCCAGCAGCCCCAGGGTTCGAAACACTGAAGCTTTCTTT

J gene: TRBJ1-1
V gene: TRBV5-1
D gene: -
clone size: -
CDR3 protein: CASSWGQKNTEAFF
CDR3 DNA: TGCGCCAGCAGCTGGGGACAAAAGAACACTGAAGCTTTCTTT

J gene: TRBJ1-5
V gene: TRBV19
D gene: -
clone size: -
CDR3 protein: CASSIGRTYSNQPQHF
CDR3 DNA: TGTGCCAGTAGTATAGGGAGGACTTATAGCAATCAGCCCCAGCATTTT

J gene: TRBJ2-1
V gene: TRBV18
D gene: TRBD2
clone size: -
CDR3 protein: CASSTGLAGASSYNEQFF
CDR3 DNA: TGTGCCAGCTCGACAGGACTAGCGGGCGCTAGCTCCTACAATGAGCAGTTCTTC

J gene: TRBJ2-1
V gene: TRBV18
D gene: -
clone size: -
CDR3 protein: CASSPGAATNEQFF
CDR3 DNA: TGTGCCAGCTCACCAGGGGCAGCTACGAATGAGCAGTTCTTC

J gene: TRBJ2-1
V gene: TRBV10-3
D gene: -
clone size: -
CDR3 protein: CAISRERGYNEQFF
CDR3 DNA: TGTGCCATCAGCCGGGAGAGGGGCTACAATGAGCAGTTCTTC

J gene: TRBJ2-3
V gene: TRBV6-5
D gene: TRBD2
clone size: -
CDR3 protein: CASSRAGLTDTQYF
CDR3 DNA: TGTGCCAGCAGTCGAGCGGGGCTCACAGATACGCAGTATTTT

J gene: TRBJ2-7
V gene: TRBV5-1
D gene: TRBD1
clone size: -
CDR3 protein: CASSLDRDRGKYF
CDR3 DNA: TGCGCCAGCAGCTTGGATCGGGACAGGGGGAAGTACTTC

J gene: TRBJ2-1
V gene: TRBV5-5
D gene: TRBD2
clone size: -
CDR3 protein: CASSPFFAGEGSYNEQFF
CDR3 DNA: TGTGCCAGCAGCCCCTTCTTCGCGGGAGAGGGCTCCTACAATGAGCAGTTCTTC

J gene: TRBJ2-5
V gene: TRBV7-2
D gene: TRBD2
clone size: -
CDR3 protein: CASSVTGTSGLETQYF
CDR3 DNA: TGTGCCAGCAGTGTCACGGGGACTAGCGGCCTTGAAACCCAGTACTTC

J gene: TRBJ2-1
V gene: TRBV7-9
D gene: TRBD2
clone size: -
CDR3 protein: CASSFPGRANEQFF
CDR3 DNA: TGTGCCAGCAGCTTTCCCGGGAGGGCTAATGAGCAGTTCTTC